This T cell receptor (beta chain) was found in a study of cytomegalovirus exposure and HLA in healthy donors. Study summary: Earlier, almost 120 million unique TCR beta sequences were recovered from about 200 million T cells by an analysis. From HLA-typed donors, an early data release held roughly 89 million unique TCRs.

General study points: Rarity held for most TCR sequences, but there were some public TCRs that occurred in many donors.

Details on this clone: No antigen is known for it.

The PCR ran on 60 Vbeta and 13 Jbeta primers. The repertoire was sequenced with immunoSEQ multiplex PCR; TCRdb's copy has only in-frame clones and lacks some. In the table there are roughly 100,000 clones, 78% of which are singletons. Germline CDR1 is SGDLS and CDR2 is YYNGEE. V lost 3 bases to trimming and J lost 1 base, with 8 bases between them. The CDR3 totals 13 residues. The material sequenced was PBMCs. This chain links TRBV9 with TRBJ2-7; the D is unclear. The sequence was collected from a middle-aged woman in good health and CMV-seronegative. The CDR3 reads CASSGGFSYEQYF. CDR3 nucleotides: TGTGCCAGCAGCGGCGGTTTTTCCTACGAGCAGTACTTC.